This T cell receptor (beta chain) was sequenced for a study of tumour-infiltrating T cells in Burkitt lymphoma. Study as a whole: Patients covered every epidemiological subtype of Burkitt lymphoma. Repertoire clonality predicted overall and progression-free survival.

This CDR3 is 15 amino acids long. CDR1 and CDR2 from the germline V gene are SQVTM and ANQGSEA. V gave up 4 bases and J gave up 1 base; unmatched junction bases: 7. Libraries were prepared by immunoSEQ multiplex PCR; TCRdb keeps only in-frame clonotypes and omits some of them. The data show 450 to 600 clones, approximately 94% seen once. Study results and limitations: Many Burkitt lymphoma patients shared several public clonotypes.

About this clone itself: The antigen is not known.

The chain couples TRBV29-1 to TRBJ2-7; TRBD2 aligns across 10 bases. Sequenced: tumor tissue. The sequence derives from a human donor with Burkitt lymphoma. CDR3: CSVVFSGRSSYEQYF. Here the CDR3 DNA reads TGCAGCGTTGTTTTTAGCGGGAGGTCGTCCTACGAGCAGTACTTC.